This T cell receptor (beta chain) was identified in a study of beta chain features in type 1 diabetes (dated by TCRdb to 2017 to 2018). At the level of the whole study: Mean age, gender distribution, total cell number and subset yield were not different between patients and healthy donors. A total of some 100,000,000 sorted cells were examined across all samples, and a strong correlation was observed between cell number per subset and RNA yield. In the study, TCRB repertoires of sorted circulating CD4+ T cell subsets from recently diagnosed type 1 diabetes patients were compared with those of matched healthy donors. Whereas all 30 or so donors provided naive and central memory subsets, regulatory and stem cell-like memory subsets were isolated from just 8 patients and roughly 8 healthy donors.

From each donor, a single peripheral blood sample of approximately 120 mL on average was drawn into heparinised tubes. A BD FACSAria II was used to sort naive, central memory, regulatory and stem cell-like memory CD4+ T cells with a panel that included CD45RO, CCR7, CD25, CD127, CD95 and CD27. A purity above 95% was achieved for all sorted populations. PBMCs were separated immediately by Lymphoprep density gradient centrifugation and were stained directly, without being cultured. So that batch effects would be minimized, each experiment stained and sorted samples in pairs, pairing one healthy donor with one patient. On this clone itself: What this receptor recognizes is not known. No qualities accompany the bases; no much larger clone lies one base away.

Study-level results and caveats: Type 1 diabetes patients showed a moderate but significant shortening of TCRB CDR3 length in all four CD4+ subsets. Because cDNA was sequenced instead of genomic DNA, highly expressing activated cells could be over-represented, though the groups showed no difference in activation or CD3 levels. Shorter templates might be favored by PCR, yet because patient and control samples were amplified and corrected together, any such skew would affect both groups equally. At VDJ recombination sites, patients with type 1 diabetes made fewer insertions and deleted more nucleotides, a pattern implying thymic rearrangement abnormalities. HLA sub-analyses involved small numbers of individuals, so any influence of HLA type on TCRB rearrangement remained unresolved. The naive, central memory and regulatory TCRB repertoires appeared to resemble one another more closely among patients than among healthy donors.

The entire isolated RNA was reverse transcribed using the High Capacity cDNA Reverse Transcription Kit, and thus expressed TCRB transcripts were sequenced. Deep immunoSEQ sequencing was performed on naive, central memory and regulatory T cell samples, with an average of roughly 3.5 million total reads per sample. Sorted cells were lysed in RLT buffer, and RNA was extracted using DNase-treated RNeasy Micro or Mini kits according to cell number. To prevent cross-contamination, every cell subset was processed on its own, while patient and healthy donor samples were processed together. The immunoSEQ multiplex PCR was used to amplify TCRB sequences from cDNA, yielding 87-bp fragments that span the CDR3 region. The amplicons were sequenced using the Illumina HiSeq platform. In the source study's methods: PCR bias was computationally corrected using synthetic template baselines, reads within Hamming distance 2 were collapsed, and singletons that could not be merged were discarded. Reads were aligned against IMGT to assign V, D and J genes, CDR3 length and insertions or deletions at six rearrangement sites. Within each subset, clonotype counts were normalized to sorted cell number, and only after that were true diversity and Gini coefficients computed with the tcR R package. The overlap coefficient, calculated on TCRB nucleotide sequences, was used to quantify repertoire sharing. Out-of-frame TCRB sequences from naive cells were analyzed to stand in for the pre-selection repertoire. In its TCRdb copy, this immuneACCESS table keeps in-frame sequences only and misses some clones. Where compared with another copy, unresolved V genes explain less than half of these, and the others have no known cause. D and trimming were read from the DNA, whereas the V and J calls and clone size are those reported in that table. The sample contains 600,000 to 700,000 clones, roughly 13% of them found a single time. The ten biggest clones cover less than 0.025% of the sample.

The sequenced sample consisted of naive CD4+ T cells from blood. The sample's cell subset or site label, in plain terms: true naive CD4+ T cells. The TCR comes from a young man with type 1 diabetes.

The nucleotide sequence reads as follows: TGTGCCAGCAGCCGGTCCGGGGGGATTACCTACAATGAGCAGTTCTTC. This translates into CASSRSGGITYNEQFF. Recombination connected TRBV7-2 to TRBJ2-1, with TRBD2 identical over 7 junction bases. CDR1 and CDR2 were assigned from the germline V gene as SGHTA and FQGNSA. From cysteine to phenylalanine, the CDR3 is 16 amino acids long. Only CDR3 DNA remains: 48 bases, in frame from the first base. V is trimmed back by 5 bases and J by 2 bases, and the junction contains 9 bases that no gene match accounts for. The entire variable domain, with the stretches around the CDR3 drawn from the reference TRBV7-2 and TRBJ2-1 proteins, is GAGVSQSPSNKVTEKGKDVELRCDPISGHTALYWYRQSLGQGLEFLIYFQGNSAPDKSGLPSDRFSAERTGGSVSTLTIQRTQQEDSAVYLCASSRSGGITYNEQFFGPGTRLTVL.